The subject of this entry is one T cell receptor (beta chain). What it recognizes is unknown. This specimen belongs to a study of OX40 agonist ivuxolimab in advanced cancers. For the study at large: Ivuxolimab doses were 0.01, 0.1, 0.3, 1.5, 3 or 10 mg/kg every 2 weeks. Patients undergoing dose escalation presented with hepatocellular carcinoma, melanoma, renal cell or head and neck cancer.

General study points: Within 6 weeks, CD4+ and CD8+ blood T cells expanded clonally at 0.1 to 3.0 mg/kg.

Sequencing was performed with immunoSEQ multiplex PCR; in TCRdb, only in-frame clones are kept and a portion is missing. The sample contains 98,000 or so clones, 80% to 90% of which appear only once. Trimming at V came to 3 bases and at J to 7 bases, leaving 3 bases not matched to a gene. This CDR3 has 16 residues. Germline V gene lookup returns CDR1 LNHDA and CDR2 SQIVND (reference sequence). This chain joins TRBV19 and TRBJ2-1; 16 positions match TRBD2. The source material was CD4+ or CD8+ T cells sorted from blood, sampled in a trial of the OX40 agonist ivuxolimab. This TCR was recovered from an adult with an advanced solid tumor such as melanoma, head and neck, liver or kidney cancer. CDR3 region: CASSMGLAGGPNEQFF. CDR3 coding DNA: TGTGCCAGTAGTATGGGACTAGCGGGGGGGCCGAATGAGCAGTTCTTC.